This T cell receptor beta chain originates from a study of shared clonotypes between healthy human individuals (dated by TCRdb to the early 2020s). Regarding the complete study: A couple of women and a few men aged 18 to 49 years were included in the cohort. For each donor, three plates each were used for CD4 naive and CD4 memory, two plates were used for CD8 naive, and one plate was used for CD8 memory. To estimate repertoire size and how much clonotypes are shared between individuals, the study performed deep sequencing of blood TCR repertoires from a handful of healthy adults. Libraries were prepared and TCR repertoires were sequenced by different laboratories using diverse techniques, in order to increase sequencing depth and limit assay-specific biases. Leukapheresis yielded between about 0.9 and 8.9 billion PBMCs per donor.

Using the deep immunoSEQ assay, TCR CDR3 regions were amplified from genomic DNA by multiplex PCR. For each cell subset, the extracted genomic DNA was distributed evenly across all wells of several immunoSEQ 96-well plates, and each plate served as one replicate. Each replicate PCR for sorted subsets received about 0.2 ug genomic DNA, equal to tens of thousands of T cell genomes. The purified libraries were quantified using a Qubit 3.0 fluorometer, sized with a Bioanalyzer 2100, and then quantified again using the KAPA Library Quantification kit. Every immunoSEQ 96-well plate was sequenced on a separate single-read 150-cycle Illumina NextSeq 550 flow cell. Concerning the study's data processing: Because only junctional sequences without quality scores were contained in the immunoSEQ output, filtering matching that applied to full-length reads could not be performed. Sequences were annotated with PyIR, a Python wrapper for IgBLAST v1.9, and V/J genes and CDR3 were assigned using IMGT germline references. Any read was removed if the V/J assignment was weak (E-value above 1e-6), the CDR3 was missing, or the read contained stop codons, out-of-frame junctions, or ambiguous translated residues. A V3J clonotype was defined by an identical inferred V gene, J gene, and CDR3 amino acid sequence. Percentage overlap between repertoires was calculated by dividing the number of shared unique clonotypes by the size of the smaller repertoire. Three approaches were used to assess repertoire richness: RTK rarefaction, the Chao1 estimator, and Recon v2.1 estimates of unobserved clonotypes. For all TCRbeta clonotypes obtained by the gDNA method from a few donors, generation probabilities were computed with OLGA. Entries here come from immuneACCESS through TCRdb and include only in-frame sequences with V and J called. Some clones fail to appear in such tables; in the studies checked, an unresolved V gene covers under half of the shortfall, and the cause of the remainder is unknown. V and J calls and clone size are copied from that table; D and trimming were computed from the DNA. Recorded for this sample are about 2.2 million clones; roughly 95% of them occurred a single time. The ten most abundant clones make up 1.5% to 2% of the sample.

The study at large found these results: Sampling was restricted to blood, and TCR repertoires in tissues likely differ from the TCR repertoires found in blood. Naive subsets generally had larger estimated clonotype richness than memory subsets did. The genetic and exposure-history diversity represented was limited by the small number of donors. Clonotypes shared by all four sorted-subset donors showed higher generation probabilities than non-shared clonotypes. Rarefaction of sorted-subset datasets indicated incomplete sequencing despite the large sequencing depth. When a handful of donors were compared, the shared fraction of clonotypes was approximately 5% for naive CD4, over 3% for naive CD8, roughly 2.5% for memory CD4, and roughly 0.43% for memory CD8. Based on pairwise subsampling, the degree of clonotype sharing among donors was expected to be affected by sequencing depth.

CD8 naive samples were obtained by positive selection for CCR7 among CD45RO-negative cells, yielding a CD45RA+CCR7+ population from which TemRA cells were excluded. The donors were healthy, HIV-negative adults with no recently reported acute infections or vaccinations. Every donor was a Caucasian adult residing in Nashville, Tennessee, USA. Blood was collected by leukapheresis, and PBMCs were isolated by Ficoll-Histopaque density gradient centrifugation and then cryopreserved in liquid nitrogen vapor phase. Purity and quantity of every magnetically sorted T cell population were checked by analytical flow cytometry. Genomic DNA was isolated from each sorted fraction and quantified by UV absorbance on a Nanodrop 2000c. Relative to germline, V is 4 bases shorter and J is 0 bases shorter, with 3 bases between their ends. The germline V gene (reference sequence) provides CDR1 SEHNR and CDR2 FQNEAQ. The CDR3 spans 12 residues, from the cysteine through the phenylalanine. The only DNA kept is the CDR3, 36 bases in frame from the first base.

Turning to this clone: This clone's antigen is unknown. No much larger clone exists at a distance of one base, and base qualities are not known. The same CDR3 arises from other DNA sequences in this sample as well.

The chain is made from TRBV7-9 and TRBJ2-5, with no confident D gene call. This TCR came from a man aged 18 to 30 in good health. Some clones in this sample may be carry-over from other donors' samples. The sample comprised naive CD8+ T cells from PBMCs. Sample cell subset or site, as interpreted from the label and publication: CD45RA+CCR7+. The sequenced DNA: TGTGCCAGCAGCTCCTACCAAGAGACCCAGTACTTC. Translated, it gives CASSSYQETQYF.